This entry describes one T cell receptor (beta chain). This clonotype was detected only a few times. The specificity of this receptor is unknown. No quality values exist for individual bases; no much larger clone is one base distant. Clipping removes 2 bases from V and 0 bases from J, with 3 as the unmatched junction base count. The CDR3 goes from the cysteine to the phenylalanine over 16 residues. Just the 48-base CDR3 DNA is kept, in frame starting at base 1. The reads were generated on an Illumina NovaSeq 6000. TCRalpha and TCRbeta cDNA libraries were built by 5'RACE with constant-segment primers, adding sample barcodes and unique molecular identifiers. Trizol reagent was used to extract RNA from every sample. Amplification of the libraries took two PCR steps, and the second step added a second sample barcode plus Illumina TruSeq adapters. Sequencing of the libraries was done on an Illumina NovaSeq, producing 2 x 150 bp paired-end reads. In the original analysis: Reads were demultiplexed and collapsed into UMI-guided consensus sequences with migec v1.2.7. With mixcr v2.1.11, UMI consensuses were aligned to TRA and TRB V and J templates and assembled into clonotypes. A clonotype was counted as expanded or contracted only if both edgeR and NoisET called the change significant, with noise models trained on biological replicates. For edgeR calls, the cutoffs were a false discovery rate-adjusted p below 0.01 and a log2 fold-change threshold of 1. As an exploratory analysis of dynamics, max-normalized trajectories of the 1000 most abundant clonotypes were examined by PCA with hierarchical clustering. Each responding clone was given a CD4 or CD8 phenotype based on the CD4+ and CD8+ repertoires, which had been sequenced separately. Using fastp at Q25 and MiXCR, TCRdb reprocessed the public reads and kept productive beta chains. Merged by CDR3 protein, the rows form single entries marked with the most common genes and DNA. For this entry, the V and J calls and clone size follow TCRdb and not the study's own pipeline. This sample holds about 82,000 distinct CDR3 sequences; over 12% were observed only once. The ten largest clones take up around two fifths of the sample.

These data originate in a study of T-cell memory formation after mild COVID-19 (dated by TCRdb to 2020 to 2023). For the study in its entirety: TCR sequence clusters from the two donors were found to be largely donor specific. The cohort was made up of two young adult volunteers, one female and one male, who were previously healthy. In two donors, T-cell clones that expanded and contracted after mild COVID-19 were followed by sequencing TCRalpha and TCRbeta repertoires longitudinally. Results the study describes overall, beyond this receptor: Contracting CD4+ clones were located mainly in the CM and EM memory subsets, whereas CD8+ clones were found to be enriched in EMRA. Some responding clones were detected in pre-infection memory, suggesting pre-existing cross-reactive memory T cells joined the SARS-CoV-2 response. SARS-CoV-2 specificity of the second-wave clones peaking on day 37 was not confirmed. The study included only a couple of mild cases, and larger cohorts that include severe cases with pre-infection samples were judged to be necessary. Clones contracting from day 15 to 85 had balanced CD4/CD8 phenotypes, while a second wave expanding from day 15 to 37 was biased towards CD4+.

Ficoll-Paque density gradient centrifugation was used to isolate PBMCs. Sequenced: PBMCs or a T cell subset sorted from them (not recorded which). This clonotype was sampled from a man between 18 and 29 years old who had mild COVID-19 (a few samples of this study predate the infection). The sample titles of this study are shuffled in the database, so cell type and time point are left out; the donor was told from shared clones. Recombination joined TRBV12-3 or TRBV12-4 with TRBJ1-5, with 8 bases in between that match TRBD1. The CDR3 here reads CASSLRTGYSNQPQHF. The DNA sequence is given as TGTGCCAGCAGTTTAAGGACAGGGTATAGCAATCAGCCCCAGCATTTT.